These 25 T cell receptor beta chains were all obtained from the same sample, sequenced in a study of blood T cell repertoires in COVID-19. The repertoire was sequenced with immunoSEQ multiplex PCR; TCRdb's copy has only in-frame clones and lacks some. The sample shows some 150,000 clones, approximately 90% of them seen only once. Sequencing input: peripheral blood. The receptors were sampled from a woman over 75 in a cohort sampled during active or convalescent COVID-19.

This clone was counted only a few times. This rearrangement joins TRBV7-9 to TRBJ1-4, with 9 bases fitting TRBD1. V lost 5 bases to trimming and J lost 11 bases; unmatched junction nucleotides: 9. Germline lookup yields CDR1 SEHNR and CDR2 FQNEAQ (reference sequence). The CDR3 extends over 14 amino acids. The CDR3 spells CASSGTGRMKKLFF. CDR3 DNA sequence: TGTGCCAGCAGCGGGACAGGGAGGATGAAGAAACTGTTTTTT. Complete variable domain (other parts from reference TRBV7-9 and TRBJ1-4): DTGVSQNPRHKITKRGQNVTFRCDPISEHNRLYWYRQTLGQGPEFLTYFQNEAQLEKSRLLSDRFSAERPKGSFSTLEIQRTEQGDSAMYLCASSGTGRMKKLFFGSGTQLSVL.

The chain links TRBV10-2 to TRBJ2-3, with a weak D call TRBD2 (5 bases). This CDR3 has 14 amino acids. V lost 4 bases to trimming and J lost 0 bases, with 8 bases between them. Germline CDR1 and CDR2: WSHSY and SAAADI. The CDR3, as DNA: TGCGCCAGCAGTGGGACTGGCAGCACAGATACGCAGTATTTT. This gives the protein CASSGTGSTDTQYF.

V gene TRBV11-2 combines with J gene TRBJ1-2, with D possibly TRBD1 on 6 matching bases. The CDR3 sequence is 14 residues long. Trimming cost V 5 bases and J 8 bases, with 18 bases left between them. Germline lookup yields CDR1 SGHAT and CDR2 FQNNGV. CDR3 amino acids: CASSPTGGAVGYTF. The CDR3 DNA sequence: TGTGCCAGCAGCCCTACGGGGGGCGCGGTGGGCTACACCTTC.

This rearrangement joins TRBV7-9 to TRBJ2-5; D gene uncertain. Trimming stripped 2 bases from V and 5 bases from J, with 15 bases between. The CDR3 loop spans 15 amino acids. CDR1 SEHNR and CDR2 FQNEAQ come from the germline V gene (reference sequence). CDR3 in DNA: TGTGCCAGCAGCTTAAAACAGACCCTTCGGGAGACCCAGTACTTC. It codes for CASSLKQTLRETQYF.

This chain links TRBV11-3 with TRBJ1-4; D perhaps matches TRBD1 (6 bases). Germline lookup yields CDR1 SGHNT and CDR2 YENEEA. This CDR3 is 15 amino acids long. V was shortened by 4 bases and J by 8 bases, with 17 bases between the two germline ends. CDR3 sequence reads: CASSSEGGGYEKLFF. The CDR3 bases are TGTGCCAGCAGCTCCGAAGGGGGGGGCTACGAAAAACTGTTTTTT.

The CDR3: CASSPQTTGQETQYF. The DNA for the CDR3 is TGTGCCAGTAGTCCCCAGACGACAGGACAAGAGACCCAGTACTTC. The chain couples TRBV19 to TRBJ2-5, with a weak D call TRBD1 (6 bases). V was cut by 5 bases and J by 2 bases, with 15 bases left in between. This CDR3 region has 15 residues. Germline V gene sequence: CDR1 LNHDA, CDR2 SQIVND (reference sequence).

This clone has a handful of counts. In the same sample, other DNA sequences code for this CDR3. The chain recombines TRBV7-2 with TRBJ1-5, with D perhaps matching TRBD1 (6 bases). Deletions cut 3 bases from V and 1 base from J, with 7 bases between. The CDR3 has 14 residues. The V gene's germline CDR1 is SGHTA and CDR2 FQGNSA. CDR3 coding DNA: TGTGCCAGCAGCTTCGGACAGAGCAATCAGCCCCAGCATTTT. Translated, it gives CASSFGQSNQPQHF.

Written as DNA, the CDR3 is TGTGCCAGCAGCCTACTCAGGGGCACAGATACGCAGTATTTT. Translated, it gives CASSLLRGTDTQYF. The chain uses TRBV5-5 and TRBJ2-3; D possibly corresponds to TRBD1 (5 bases). The V end was cut by 4 bases, the J end by 1 base, with 10 bases between. The CDR3 length is 14 residues. The germline CDR1 and CDR2 sequences are SGHKS and YYEKEE (reference sequence).

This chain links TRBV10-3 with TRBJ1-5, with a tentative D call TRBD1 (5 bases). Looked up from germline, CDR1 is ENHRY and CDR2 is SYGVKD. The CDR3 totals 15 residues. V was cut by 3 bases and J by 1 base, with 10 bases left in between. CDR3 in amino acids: CAISDWRGSNQPQHF. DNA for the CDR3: TGTGCCATCAGTGATTGGAGGGGAAGCAATCAGCCCCAGCATTTT.

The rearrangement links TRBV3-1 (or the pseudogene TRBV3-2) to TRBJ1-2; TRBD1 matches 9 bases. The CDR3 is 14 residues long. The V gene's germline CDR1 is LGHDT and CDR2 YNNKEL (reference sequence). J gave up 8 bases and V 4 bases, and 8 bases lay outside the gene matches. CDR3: CASSPQGQGSGYTF. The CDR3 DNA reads TGTGCCAGCAGCCCGCAGGGACAGGGTAGCGGCTACACCTTC.

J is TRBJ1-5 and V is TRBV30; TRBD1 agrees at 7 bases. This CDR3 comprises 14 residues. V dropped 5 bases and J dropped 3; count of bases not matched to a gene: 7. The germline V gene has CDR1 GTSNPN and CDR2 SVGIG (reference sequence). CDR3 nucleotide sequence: TGTGCCTGGCAGGGGGACAGCCTCAATCAGCCCCAGCATTTT. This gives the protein CAWQGDSLNQPQHF.

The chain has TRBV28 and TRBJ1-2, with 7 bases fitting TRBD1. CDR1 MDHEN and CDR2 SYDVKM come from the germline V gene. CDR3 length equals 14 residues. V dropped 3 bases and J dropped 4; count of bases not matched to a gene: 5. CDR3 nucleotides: TGTGCCAGCAGTTTTGGCTCAGGGGGCTATGGCTACACCTTC. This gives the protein CASSFGSGGYGYTF.

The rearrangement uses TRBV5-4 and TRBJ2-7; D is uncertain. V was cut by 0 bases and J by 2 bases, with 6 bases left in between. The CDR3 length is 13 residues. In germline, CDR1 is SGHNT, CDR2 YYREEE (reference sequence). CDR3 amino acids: CASSLDRAYEQYV. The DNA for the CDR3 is TGTGCCAGCAGCTTGGATCGGGCCTACGAGCAGTACGTC.

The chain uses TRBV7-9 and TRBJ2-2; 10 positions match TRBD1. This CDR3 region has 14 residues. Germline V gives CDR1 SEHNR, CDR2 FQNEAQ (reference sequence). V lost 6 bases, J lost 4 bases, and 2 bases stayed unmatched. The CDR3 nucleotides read TGTGCCAGCAGATGGACAGGGGGCACCGGGGAGCTGTTTTTT. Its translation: CASRWTGGTGELFF.

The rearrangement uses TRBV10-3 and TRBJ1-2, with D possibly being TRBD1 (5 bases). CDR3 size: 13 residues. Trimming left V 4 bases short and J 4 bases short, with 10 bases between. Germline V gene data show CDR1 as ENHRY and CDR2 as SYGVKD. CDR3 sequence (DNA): TGTGCCATCAGTGCGACAGCGACCTATGGCTACACCTTC. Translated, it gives CAISATATYGYTF.

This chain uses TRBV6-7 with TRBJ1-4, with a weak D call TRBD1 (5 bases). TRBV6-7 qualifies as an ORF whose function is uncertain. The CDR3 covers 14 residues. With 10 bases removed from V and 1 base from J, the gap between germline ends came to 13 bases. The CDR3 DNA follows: TGTGCCATCGGGGGAAGGCAAACTAATGAAAAACTGTTTTTT. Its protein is CAIGGRQTNEKLFF.

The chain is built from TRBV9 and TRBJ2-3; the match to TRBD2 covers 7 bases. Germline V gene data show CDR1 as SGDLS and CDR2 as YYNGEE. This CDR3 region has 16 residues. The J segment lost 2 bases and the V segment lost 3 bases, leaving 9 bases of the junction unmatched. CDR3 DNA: TGTGCCAGCAGCGAGACGCGGGAGTCGTACACAGATACGCAGTATTTT. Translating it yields CASSETRESYTDTQYF.

Here the CDR3 reads CATSDPGQGPDTQYF. The CDR3 nucleotides read TGTGCCACCAGTGACCCGGGACAGGGTCCAGATACGCAGTATTTT. J is TRBJ2-3 and V is TRBV24-1; 9 positions agree with TRBD1. Unmatched junction bases numbered 5, after V lost 4 bases and J lost 4 bases. Germline-derived CDR1 and CDR2 are KGHDR and SFDVKD. This CDR3 contains 15 residues.

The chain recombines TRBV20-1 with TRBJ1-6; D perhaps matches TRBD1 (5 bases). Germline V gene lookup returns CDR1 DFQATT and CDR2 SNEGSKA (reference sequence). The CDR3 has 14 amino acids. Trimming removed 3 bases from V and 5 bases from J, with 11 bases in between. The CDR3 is CSASGLGHNSPLHF. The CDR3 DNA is TGCAGTGCTAGTGGGCTGGGGCATAATTCACCCCTCCACTTT.

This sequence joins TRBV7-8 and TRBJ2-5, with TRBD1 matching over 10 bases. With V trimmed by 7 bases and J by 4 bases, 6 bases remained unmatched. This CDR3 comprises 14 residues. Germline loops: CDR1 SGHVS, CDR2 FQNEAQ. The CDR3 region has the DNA TGTGCCAGCACTGACAGGGGGCGCGGAGAGACCCAGTACTTC. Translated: CASTDRGRGETQYF.

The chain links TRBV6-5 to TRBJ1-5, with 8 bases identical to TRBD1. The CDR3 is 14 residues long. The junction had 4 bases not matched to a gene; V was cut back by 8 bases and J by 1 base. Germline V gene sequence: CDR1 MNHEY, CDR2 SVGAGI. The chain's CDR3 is CASQGASSNQPQHF. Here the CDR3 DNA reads TGTGCCAGCCAGGGGGCCTCAAGCAATCAGCCCCAGCATTTT.

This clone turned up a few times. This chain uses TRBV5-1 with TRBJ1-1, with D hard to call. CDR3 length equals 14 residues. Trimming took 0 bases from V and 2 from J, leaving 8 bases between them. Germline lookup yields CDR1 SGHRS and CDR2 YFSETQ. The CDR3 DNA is TGCGCCAGCAGCTTGGATCTCGGTAACACTGAAGCTTTCTTT. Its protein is CASSLDLGNTEAFF.

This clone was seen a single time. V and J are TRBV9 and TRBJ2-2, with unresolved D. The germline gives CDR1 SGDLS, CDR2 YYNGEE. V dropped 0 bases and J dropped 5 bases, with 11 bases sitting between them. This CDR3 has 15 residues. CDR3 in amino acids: CASSVDPRVTGELFF. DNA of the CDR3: TGTGCCAGCAGCGTAGATCCACGGGTAACCGGGGAGCTGTTTTTT.

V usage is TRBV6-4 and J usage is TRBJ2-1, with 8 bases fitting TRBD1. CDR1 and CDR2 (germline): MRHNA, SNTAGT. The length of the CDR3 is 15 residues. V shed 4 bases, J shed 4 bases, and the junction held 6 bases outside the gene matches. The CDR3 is CASSVSQGAYNEQFF. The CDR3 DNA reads TGTGCCAGCAGTGTAAGCCAGGGGGCTTACAATGAGCAGTTCTTC.

CDR3 amino acids: CASTPVISDTQYF. DNA of the CDR3: TGTGCCAGCACCCCGGTAATATCAGATACGCAGTATTTT. This chain connects TRBV27 to TRBJ2-3, with no clear D. This CDR3 has 13 residues. Germline V CDR1 and CDR2: MNHEY, SMNVEV (reference sequence). V was clipped by 7 bases and J by 4 bases, with 12 bases between them.